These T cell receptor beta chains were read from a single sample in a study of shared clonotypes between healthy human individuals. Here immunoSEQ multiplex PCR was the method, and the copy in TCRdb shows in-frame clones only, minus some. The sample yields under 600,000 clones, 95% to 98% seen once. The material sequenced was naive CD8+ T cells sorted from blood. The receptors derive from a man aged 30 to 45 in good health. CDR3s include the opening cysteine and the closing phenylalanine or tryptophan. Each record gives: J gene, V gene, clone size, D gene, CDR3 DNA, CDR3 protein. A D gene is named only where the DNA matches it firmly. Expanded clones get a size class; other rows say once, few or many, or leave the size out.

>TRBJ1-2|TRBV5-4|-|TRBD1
TGTGCCAGCAGCGGAGGGACAGGGGGCGACTACCTCTATGGCTACACCTTC
CASSGGTGGDYLYGYTF
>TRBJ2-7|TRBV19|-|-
TGTGCCAGTAGTATCGGGTGGGGAGCAGCGGCGGGCGAGCAGTACTTC
CASSIGWGAAAGEQYF
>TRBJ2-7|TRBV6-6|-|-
TGTGCCAGCAGTGCCCGTAATAGCGGTGGAGAGCAGTACTTC
CASSARNSGGEQYF
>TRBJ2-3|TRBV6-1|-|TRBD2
TGTGCCAGCAGTGAAGGAGGGAGGGATGCAGATACGCAGTATTTT
CASSEGGRDADTQYF
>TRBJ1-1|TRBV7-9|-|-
TGTGCCAGCAGCTTAGTCCCCACTGAAGCTTTCTTT
CASSLVPTEAFF
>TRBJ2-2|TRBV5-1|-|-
TGCGCCAGCAGCTACTATCGGTTGGAATCTTTAGGTTTCACCGGGGAGCTGTTTTTT
CASSYYRLESLGFTGELFF
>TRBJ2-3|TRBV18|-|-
TGTGCCAGCTCACCGAGCACAGATACGCAGTATTTT
CASSPSTDTQYF
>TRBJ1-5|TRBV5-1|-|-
TGCGCCAGCAGCTGGGGCGTGGGGGATAGCAATCAGCCCCAGCATTTT
CASSWGVGDSNQPQHF
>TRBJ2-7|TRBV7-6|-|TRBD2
TGTGCCAGCAGTAAAACTAGCGGGAGGGCGGCGAGCGAGCAGTACTTC
CASSKTSGRAASEQYF
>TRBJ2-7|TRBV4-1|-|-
TGCGCCAGCAGCCAAGGGCCTCAAGCCTACGAGCAGTACTTC
CASSQGPQAYEQYF
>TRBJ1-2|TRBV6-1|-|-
TGTGCCAGCAGTGAAGATCCAGGAGCTTATGGCTACACCTTC
CASSEDPGAYGYTF
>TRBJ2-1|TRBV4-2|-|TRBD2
TGTGCCAGCAGCCACCTGGGGGGGGAATCCTACAATGAGCAGTTCTTC
CASSHLGGESYNEQFF
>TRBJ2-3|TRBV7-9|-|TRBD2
TGTGCCAGCAGCCCATGGGGTCTAGCGGGAACGCCGGGGGTGGATACGCAGTATTTT
CASSPWGLAGTPGVDTQYF
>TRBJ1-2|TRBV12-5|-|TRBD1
TGTGCTAGCTCACAGGGGGCCTATGGCTACACCTTC
CASSQGAYGYTF
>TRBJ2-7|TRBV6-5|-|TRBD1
TGTGCCAGCAGTTACGAATCTTCCCGGGACAGCTACGAGCAGTACTTC
CASSYESSRDSYEQYF
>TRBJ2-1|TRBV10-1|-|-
TGCGCCAGCAGTCTCTCCTTAGCGGTTGAGCAGTTCTTC
CASSLSLAVEQFF
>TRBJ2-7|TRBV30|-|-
TGTGCCTGGAGTGGGGTCAGCTACGAGCAGTACTTC
CAWSGVSYEQYF
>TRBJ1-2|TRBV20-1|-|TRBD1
TGCAGCCACAGGGGTTCCTATGGCTACACCTTC
CSHRGSYGYTF
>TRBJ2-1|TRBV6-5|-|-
TGTGCCAGCAGCCCATACGGAATGAATCCCAATGAGCAGTTCTTC
CASSPYGMNPNEQFF
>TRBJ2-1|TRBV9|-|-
TGTGCCAGCAGCGTGGAGGGAGGAGGGATGTACAATGAGCAGTTCTTC
CASSVEGGGMYNEQFF
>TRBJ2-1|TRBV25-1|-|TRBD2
TGTGCCAGCAGTGAATTGCGGGAGGGGGTCTACAATGAGCAGTTCTTC
CASSELREGVYNEQFF
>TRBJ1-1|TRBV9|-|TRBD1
TGTGCCAGCAGCGAGGCCTTGGACAGGGCGACTGAAGCTTTCTTT
CASSEALDRATEAFF
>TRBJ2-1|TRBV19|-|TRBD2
TGTGCCAGTAGTAGGACTAGCATCAATGAGCAGTTCTTC
CASSRTSINEQFF
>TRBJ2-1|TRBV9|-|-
TGTGCCAGCGAGGGGCCGCGCGACAATGAGCAGTTCTTC
CASEGPRDNEQFF
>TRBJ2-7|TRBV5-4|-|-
TGTGCCAGCAGCTTGGCTGTGGGAACCTACGAGCAGTACTTC
CASSLAVGTYEQYF
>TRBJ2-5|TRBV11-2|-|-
TGTGCCAGCAGCTCTGTGGACGAGTACTTC
CASSSVDEYF
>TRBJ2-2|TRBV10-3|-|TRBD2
TGTGCCATCAGTGCCGCCTCTTTTCTAGCGGTGGGCGCCGGGGAGCTGTTTTTT
CAISAASFLAVGAGELFF
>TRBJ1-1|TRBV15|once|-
TGTGCCACCAGCAGAGATCCTGGGAACACTGAAGCTTTCTTT
CATSRDPGNTEAFF
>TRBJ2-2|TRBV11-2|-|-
TGTGCCAGCAGCTTAGGGTATCCCGGGGAGCTGTTTTTT
CASSLGYPGELFF
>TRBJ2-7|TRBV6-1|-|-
TGTGCCAGCAGTGAAGCGCCCCGGAACCTCCCCTACGAGCAGTACTTC
CASSEAPRNLPYEQYF
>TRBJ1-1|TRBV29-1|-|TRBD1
TGCAGCGTGAGGGGACAGCAGAACACTGAAGCTTTCTTT
CSVRGQQNTEAFF
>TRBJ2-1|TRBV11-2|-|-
TGTGCCAGCACCTCGTGGGACGTCTCCTACAATGAGCAGTTCTTC
CASTSWDVSYNEQFF
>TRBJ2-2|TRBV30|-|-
TGTGCCTGGAGTAGCAAGGGACGGACCGGGGAGCTGTTTTTT
CAWSSKGRTGELFF
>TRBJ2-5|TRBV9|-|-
TGTGCCAGCAGCCCCCCCCTCTTGAAGACCCAGTACTTC
CASSPPLLKTQYF
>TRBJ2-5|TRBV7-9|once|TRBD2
TGTGCCAGCAGCTTAGTCGGCGGGAGGGCCGAGACCCAGTACTTC
CASSLVGGRAETQYF
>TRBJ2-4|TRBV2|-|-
TGTGCCAGCAGTAGACTAGTTGAAGGCGAGTACTTC
CASSRLVEGEYF
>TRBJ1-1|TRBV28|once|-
TGTGCCAGCAGTCCCTTGGGTGAAGCTTTCTTT
CASSPLGEAFF
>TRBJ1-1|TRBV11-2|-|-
TGTGCCAGCAGCTGGTGGGACGGACAGAACACTGAAGCTTTCTTT
CASSWWDGQNTEAFF
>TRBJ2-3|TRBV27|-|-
TGTGCCAGCAGCCGAGGTACAGATACGCAGTATTTT
CASSRGTDTQYF
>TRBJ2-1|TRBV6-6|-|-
TGTGCCAGCAGTTACACGTACAATGAGCAGTTCTTC
CASSYTYNEQFF
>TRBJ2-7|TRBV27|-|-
TGTGCCAGCAGTTTATGGACAGAAACCTACGAGCAGTACTTC
CASSLWTETYEQYF
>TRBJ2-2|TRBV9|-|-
TGTGCCAGCAGCAATTCATCGAGGCCCGAGGGCACCGGGGAGCTGTTTTTT
CASSNSSRPEGTGELFF
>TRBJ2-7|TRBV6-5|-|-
TGTGCCAGCAGTTACTCGAGGAGATCCTACGAGCAGTACTTC
CASSYSRRSYEQYF
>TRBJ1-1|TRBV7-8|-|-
TGTGCCAGCAGCTTAGGGCGGGCCGGCTCCATGAACACTGAAGCTTTCTTT
CASSLGRAGSMNTEAFF
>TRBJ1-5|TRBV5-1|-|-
TGCGCCAGCAGCTTGGGACAGGACCTGGAGTTCAATCAGCCCCAGCATTTT
CASSLGQDLEFNQPQHF
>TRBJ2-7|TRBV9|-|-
TGTGCCAGCAGCGTAGAGGGCGGCCAGCAGTACTTC
CASSVEGGQQYF
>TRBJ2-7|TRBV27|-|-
TGTGCCAGCAGTTTTATCCCCTACAACGAGCAGTACTTC
CASSFIPYNEQYF
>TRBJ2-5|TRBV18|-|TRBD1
TGTGCCAGCTCACCAAGAACAGGGGGCAGAGAGACCCAGTACTTC
CASSPRTGGRETQYF
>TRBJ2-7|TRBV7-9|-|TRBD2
TGTGCCAGCAGCCTTAGCGGGAGAGGTTACGAGCAGTACTTC
CASSLSGRGYEQYF
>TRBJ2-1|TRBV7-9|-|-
TGTGCCAGCAGCTTAGCCCCAGGACGCTACAATGAGCAGTTCTTC
CASSLAPGRYNEQFF
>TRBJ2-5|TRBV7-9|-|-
TGTGCCAGCAGCCCGCAGACAGGACCCCACCAAGAGACCCAGTACTTC
CASSPQTGPHQETQYF
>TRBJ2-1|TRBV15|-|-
TGTGCCACCAGAGACGGTTTTAGCTCCTACAATGAGCAGTTCTTC
CATRDGFSSYNEQFF
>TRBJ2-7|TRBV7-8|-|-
TGTGCCAGCAGCCATGTGGACGGTTCCTACGAGCAGTACTTC
CASSHVDGSYEQYF
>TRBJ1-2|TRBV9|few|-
TGTGCCAGCAGCGTAGCGAACTATGGCTACACCTTC
CASSVANYGYTF
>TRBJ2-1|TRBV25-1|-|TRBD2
TGTGCCAGCCTTGGGGCTAGCGGGATTTCATACAATGAGCAGTTCTTC
CASLGASGISYNEQFF
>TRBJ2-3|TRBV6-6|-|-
TGTGCCAGCAAGTACAGAAGCACAGATACGCAGTATTTT
CASKYRSTDTQYF
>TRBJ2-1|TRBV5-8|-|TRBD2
TGTGCCAGCAGCTCCCAAGGTAACGGGGGGTACAATGAGCAGTTCTTC
CASSSQGNGGYNEQFF
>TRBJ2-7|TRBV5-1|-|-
TGCGCCAGCAGAAATACCCCCAGTAGCTCCTACGAGCAGTACTTC
CASRNTPSSSYEQYF
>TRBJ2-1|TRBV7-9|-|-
TGTGCCAGCAGCTTAGGCTTCTGGGATGAGCAGTTCTTC
CASSLGFWDEQFF